These T cell receptor beta chains were read from a single sample in a study of T cells after yellow fever vaccination. MiXCR was run by TCRdb on the 5' RACE reads, yielding one entry per CDR3 protein. The sample lists fewer than 400,000 distinct CDR3 sequences; about 10% were seen once. Sequencing was performed on CD4+ T cells sorted from PBMCs, taken 45 days after the yellow fever booster vaccination. The receptors here all came from a man younger than 30 who received the YFV17D yellow fever vaccine. The CDR3 runs from the conserved cysteine through the conserved F or W. Fields, in order: V gene, D gene, J gene, CDR3 length, clone size, CDR3 protein, CDR3 DNA. A D gene is named only where the DNA matches it firmly. Some rows mark clone size as missing; the rest say once, few, many or name a class of expanded clone.

v_call: TRBV20-1; d_call: .; j_call: TRBJ1-2; cdr3_length: 13; clone_size: .; cdr3_aa: CSALQGNAYGYTF; cdr3_nt: TGCAGTGCTTTACAGGGAAATGCCTATGGCTACACCTTC
v_call: TRBV5-6; d_call: .; j_call: TRBJ2-7; cdr3_length: 13; clone_size: many; cdr3_aa: CASSIAGVHEQYF; cdr3_nt: TGTGCCAGCAGCATAGCAGGGGTCCACGAGCAGTACTTC
v_call: TRBV7-8; d_call: TRBD1; j_call: TRBJ2-2; cdr3_length: 16; clone_size: few; cdr3_aa: CASSPGQGAGTGELFF; cdr3_nt: TGTGCCAGCAGCCCGGGACAGGGGGCTGGCACCGGGGAGCTGTTTTTT
v_call: TRBV7-7; d_call: .; j_call: TRBJ2-5; cdr3_length: 15; clone_size: many; cdr3_aa: CASSLRRGSEETQYF; cdr3_nt: TGTGCCAGCAGCTTACGCCGGGGGTCCGAAGAGACCCAGTACTTC
v_call: TRBV2; d_call: TRBD1; j_call: TRBJ1-2; cdr3_length: 13; clone_size: few; cdr3_aa: CASSYDRGGGYTF; cdr3_nt: TGTGCCAGCAGTTATGACAGGGGAGGAGGCTACACCTTC
v_call: TRBV4-1; d_call: TRBD2; j_call: TRBJ2-6; cdr3_length: 19; clone_size: .; cdr3_aa: CASSQPTSGGRSGANVLTF; cdr3_nt: TGCGCCAGCAGCCAGCCCACTAGCGGGGGCCGCTCTGGGGCCAACGTCCTGACTTTC
v_call: TRBV29-1; d_call: .; j_call: TRBJ1-4; cdr3_length: 12; clone_size: .; cdr3_aa: CSVEGRGEKLFF; cdr3_nt: TGCAGCGTTGAGGGTAGGGGTGAAAAACTGTTTTTT
v_call: TRBV9; d_call: .; j_call: TRBJ2-3; cdr3_length: 16; clone_size: few; cdr3_aa: CASSAGAQGSTDTQYF; cdr3_nt: TGTGCCAGCAGCGCAGGGGCTCAGGGGAGCACAGATACGCAGTATTTT
v_call: TRBV3-1; d_call: TRBD1; j_call: TRBJ2-2; cdr3_length: 15; clone_size: many; cdr3_aa: CASSTRTGTSGELFF; cdr3_nt: TGTGCCAGCAGCACACGGACAGGGACGTCCGGGGAGCTGTTTTTT
v_call: TRBV5-4; d_call: .; j_call: TRBJ2-7; cdr3_length: 13; clone_size: few; cdr3_aa: CASSWGASYEQYF; cdr3_nt: TGTGCCAGCAGCTGGGGGGCCAGCTACGAGCAGTACTTC
v_call: TRBV28; d_call: .; j_call: TRBJ2-3; cdr3_length: 19; clone_size: few; cdr3_aa: CASSSQTPKDGALGDTQYF; cdr3_nt: TGTGCCAGCAGTTCCCAAACGCCAAAGGACGGGGCTTTGGGGGATACGCAGTATTTT
v_call: TRBV24-1; d_call: TRBD1; j_call: TRBJ2-3; cdr3_length: 14; clone_size: few; cdr3_aa: CATSSTGSTDTQYF; cdr3_nt: TGTGCCACCAGTTCGACAGGGAGCACAGATACGCAGTATTTT
v_call: TRBV3-1; d_call: .; j_call: TRBJ1-1; cdr3_length: 13; clone_size: .; cdr3_aa: CASSWATNTEAFF; cdr3_nt: TGTGCCAGCAGCTGGGCAACAAACACTGAAGCTTTCTTT
v_call: TRBV5-1; d_call: TRBD1; j_call: TRBJ2-1; cdr3_length: 15; clone_size: many; cdr3_aa: CASNALGQGNDEQFF; cdr3_nt: TGCGCCAGCAACGCGCTGGGACAGGGGAACGATGAGCAGTTCTTC
v_call: TRBV12-3/TRBV12-4; d_call: .; j_call: TRBJ1-5; cdr3_length: 14; clone_size: many; cdr3_aa: CASSLGNSNQPQHF; cdr3_nt: TGTGCCAGCAGCCTTGGGAATAGCAATCAGCCCCAGCATTTT
v_call: TRBV7-2; d_call: TRBD2; j_call: TRBJ2-3; cdr3_length: 18; clone_size: .; cdr3_aa: CASSSQSGWASGADTQYF; cdr3_nt: TGTGCCAGCAGCTCCCAAAGCGGTTGGGCTAGCGGAGCGGATACGCAGTATTTT
v_call: TRBV7-9; d_call: .; j_call: TRBJ1-3; cdr3_length: 16; clone_size: .; cdr3_aa: CASSLGSVNSGNTIYF; cdr3_nt: TGTGCCAGCAGCTTAGGATCGGTAAACTCTGGAAACACCATATATTTT
v_call: TRBV15; d_call: .; j_call: TRBJ1-5; cdr3_length: 16; clone_size: .; cdr3_aa: CATSRDLSGRNQPQHF; cdr3_nt: TGTGCCACCAGCAGAGATCTATCAGGGCGCAATCAGCCCCAGCATTTT
v_call: TRBV6-2/TRBV6-3; d_call: .; j_call: TRBJ2-7; cdr3_length: 13; clone_size: .; cdr3_aa: CASSFRLDYEQYF; cdr3_nt: TGTGCCAGCAGTTTCCGGTTGGACTACGAGCAGTACTTC
v_call: TRBV24-1; d_call: .; j_call: TRBJ1-2; cdr3_length: 18; clone_size: .; cdr3_aa: CATSDGPGDPRVNYGYTF; cdr3_nt: TGTGCCACCAGTGATGGTCCAGGGGACCCTCGGGTTAACTATGGCTACACCTTC
v_call: TRBV5-1; d_call: .; j_call: TRBJ1-1; cdr3_length: 16; clone_size: .; cdr3_aa: CASSSLGGGANTEAFF; cdr3_nt: TGCGCCAGCAGCTCGCTCGGCGGCGGGGCGAACACTGAAGCTTTCTTT
v_call: TRBV7-3; d_call: .; j_call: TRBJ2-2; cdr3_length: 13; clone_size: .; cdr3_aa: CASWGPPTGELFF; cdr3_nt: TGTGCCAGTTGGGGACCGCCGACCGGGGAGCTGTTTTTT
v_call: TRBV20-1; d_call: TRBD2; j_call: TRBJ2-1; cdr3_length: 14; clone_size: .; cdr3_aa: CSALAGGTYNEQFF; cdr3_nt: TGCAGTGCCCTAGCGGGGGGGACTTACAATGAGCAGTTCTTC
v_call: TRBV4-3; d_call: TRBD1; j_call: TRBJ1-5; cdr3_length: 15; clone_size: few; cdr3_aa: CASSQHRTGAQPQHF; cdr3_nt: TGCGCCAGCAGCCAACATCGGACAGGGGCCCAGCCCCAGCATTTT
v_call: TRBV7-6; d_call: TRBD1; j_call: TRBJ2-3; cdr3_length: 18; clone_size: few; cdr3_aa: CASSLSPLGGMWTDTQYF; cdr3_nt: TGTGCCAGCAGCTTATCTCCCCTAGGGGGCATGTGGACAGATACGCAGTATTTT
v_call: TRBV5-1; d_call: TRBD2; j_call: TRBJ2-3; cdr3_length: 16; clone_size: many; cdr3_aa: CASSTSLAGVTDTQYF; cdr3_nt: TGCGCCAGCAGCACCTCCTTAGCGGGGGTAACAGATACGCAGTATTTT
v_call: TRBV5-1; d_call: TRBD2; j_call: TRBJ2-1; cdr3_length: 18; clone_size: .; cdr3_aa: CASRNLVAGGVSYNEQFF; cdr3_nt: TGCGCCAGCCGCAACCTCGTAGCGGGGGGTGTCTCCTACAATGAGCAGTTCTTC
v_call: TRBV3-1; d_call: .; j_call: TRBJ1-1; cdr3_length: 14; clone_size: few; cdr3_aa: CASSQDLGGTEAFF; cdr3_nt: TGTGCCAGCAGCCAAGATCTTGGGGGCACTGAAGCTTTCTTT
v_call: TRBV5-1; d_call: TRBD1; j_call: TRBJ2-5; cdr3_length: 15; clone_size: few; cdr3_aa: CASSSFGTGRETQYF; cdr3_nt: TGCGCCAGCAGCTCCTTCGGGACAGGGAGAGAGACCCAGTACTTC